The 17 T cell receptor beta chains below were found in one sample sequenced in a study of blood T cells in healthy people across ages. Together with a sample-barcoded 5' primer, a J-beta primer mix was included in a second PCR lasting about 6 to 12 cycles. MiXCR, applied by TCRdb to the 5' RACE reads, yields one record per CDR3 protein. The data show over 1,500,000 distinct CDR3 sequences, roughly 43% seen once. The sequenced material came from blood. These receptors originate from a human donor in good health.

The gene calls are TRBV25-1 and TRBJ1-1; perhaps TRBD1 as D (5 bases). The CDR3 totals 18 residues. CDR1 is MGHDK, CDR2 SYGVNS, per germline. Trimming took off 0 bases at V and 3 bases at J, with 20 bases between the two ends. CDR3 protein: CASSEYYLADTGHTEAFF. The CDR3 DNA is TGTGCCAGCAGTGAATATTACTTGGCGGACACAGGTCACACTGAAGCTTTCTTT.

The chain uses TRBV29-1 and TRBJ1-2, with unresolved D. V gave up 6 bases and J gave up 4 bases, with 15 bases separating them. The CDR3 length is 13 residues. Germline CDR1 is SQVTM and CDR2 is ANQGSEA. The chain's CDR3 is CSVPGPTGYGYTF. In DNA form, the CDR3 reads TGCAGCGTCCCCGGGCCAACGGGCTATGGCTACACCTTC.

The V gene is TRBV27, the J gene TRBJ2-3, with 7 bases fitting TRBD2. Trimming at V came to 3 bases and at J to 1 base, leaving 7 bases not matched to a gene. Germline values: CDR1 MNHEY, CDR2 SMNVEV (reference sequence). The CDR3 totals 16 residues. The CDR3 spells CASSFGASGGTDTQYF. The CDR3, as DNA: TGTGCCAGCAGTTTCGGGGCTAGCGGAGGCACAGATACGCAGTATTTT.

The CDR3 protein is CASSLHQRGPQETQYF. The CDR3 region has the DNA TGTGCCAGCAGCTTACATCAGCGGGGGCCTCAAGAGACCCAGTACTTC. V usage is TRBV11-2 and J usage is TRBJ2-5; 8 nucleotides align to TRBD2. Germline V CDR1 and CDR2: SGHAT, FQNNGV. The V gene end was trimmed by 2 bases and the J gene end by 2 bases; junction bases not matched to a gene: 7. This CDR3 contains 16 residues.

This clonotype has ten or more counts. The J gene is TRBJ2-5, the V gene TRBV4-1, with 10 bases lining up with TRBD1. Germline lookup yields CDR1 MGHRA and CDR2 YSYEKL. The CDR3 covers 16 residues. Germline trimming cut 3 bases from V and 4 bases from J; bases unmatched to any gene: 8. CDR3 sequence reads: CASSQPGTGDRETQYF. In DNA form, the CDR3 reads TGCGCCAGCAGCCAGCCCGGGACAGGGGATCGAGAGACCCAGTACTTC.

The chain combines TRBV21-1 with TRBJ2-1; the table's D call of TRBD1 was not tested on the DNA. TRBV21-1 is listed as a pseudogene. This CDR3 region has 15 residues. CDR3 DNA: TGTGCCAGCAGCCCCCCGGGACAGGGGCTGCATGAGCAGTTCTTC. This translates into CASSPPGQGLHEQFF.

This clonotype was seen a few times. The genes are TRBV20-1 and TRBJ2-7; TRBD1 is a possible D gene (5 bases). Germline CDR1 and CDR2: DFQATT and SNEGSKA (reference sequence). This CDR3 region has 12 residues. V dropped 7 bases and J dropped 10 bases, with 20 bases sitting between them. For the CDR3, the DNA is TGCAGTGTCCTACAGGTCAAGGTACCCCAGTACTTC. Translating it yields CSVLQVKVPQYF.

This clonotype was counted only a few times. The chain joins TRBV10-3 to TRBJ2-5; unclear D gene. The germline gives CDR1 ENHRY, CDR2 SYGVKD. The CDR3 is 13 residues long. The V and J ends lost 4 bases and 4 bases respectively, with 10 bases between them. CDR3 sequence reads: CAISAETRETQYF. The DNA for the CDR3 is TGTGCCATCAGTGCGGAGACTCGAGAGACCCAGTACTTC.

This clonotype showed up just once. The V and J genes are TRBV6-2 or TRBV6-3 and TRBJ2-3; D might be TRBD2 (5 bases). The V gene lost 5 bases and the J gene lost 5 bases, with 17 bases spanning the gap. This CDR3 comprises 15 residues. Germline-derived CDR1 and CDR2 are MNHEY and SVGEGT. Here the CDR3 DNA reads TGTGCCAGCAGTCCCCCGATGGAGGCAGGAGATACGCAGTATTTT. Its translation is CASSPPMEAGDTQYF.

This clonotype was counted only a few times. V usage is TRBV7-3 and J usage is TRBJ2-1, with TRBD1 matching 9 bases. J was trimmed by 9 bases and V by 5 bases; bases with no gene match: 11. From germline, CDR1 is SGHTA and CDR2 FQGTGA. The CDR3 totals 15 residues. CDR3 region: CASSPGQGSLSEQFF. The CDR3, as DNA: TGTGCCAGCAGCCCAGGACAGGGGAGTTTATCTGAGCAGTTCTTC. The full variable domain, rest sourced from reference TRBV7-3 and TRBJ2-1, is GAGVSQTPSNKVTEKGKYVELRCDPISGHTALYWYRQSLGQGPEFLIYFQGTGAADDSGLPNDRFFAVRPEGSVSTLKIQRTERGDSAVYLCASSPGQGSLSEQFFGPGTRLTVL.

V usage is TRBV29-1 and J usage is TRBJ2-3; a weak D match, TRBD2 (5 bases). This CDR3 comprises 15 residues. Deletions cut 6 bases from V and 4 bases from J, with 20 bases between. Looked up from germline, CDR1 is SQVTM and CDR2 is ANQGSEA. Written as DNA, the CDR3 is TGCAGCGTCGAGGATTCACTAGGCCCCGCAGATACGCAGTATTTT. Its translation is CSVEDSLGPADTQYF.

This clonotype was observed once. The genes are TRBV20-1 and TRBJ1-2; D perhaps matches TRBD1 (5 bases). The CDR3 is 15 amino acids. The V end lost 5 bases, the J end lost 1 base, and 17 bases lay between the germline ends. Germline values: CDR1 DFQATT, CDR2 SNEGSKA (reference sequence). CDR3 in amino acids: CSAGEGWPFNYGYTF. The CDR3, as DNA: TGCAGTGCTGGTGAGGGGTGGCCTTTTAACTATGGCTACACCTTC.

A few counts support this clonotype. This sequence joins TRBV5-1 and TRBJ1-2; D ambiguous. Germline V gene sequence: CDR1 SGHRS, CDR2 YFSETQ. There are 15 residues in the CDR3. V lost 0 bases and J lost 1, with 10 bases in between. This chain's CDR3 is CASSLEVGLNYGYTF. DNA of the CDR3: TGCGCCAGCAGCTTGGAAGTGGGCCTTAACTATGGCTACACCTTC.

The V gene is TRBV12-3 or TRBV12-4, the J gene TRBJ2-1; 7 bases line up with TRBD1. J lost 2 bases, V lost 5 bases, and 6 bases had no gene match. The CDR3 has 15 residues. CDR3 in DNA: TGTGCCAGCAGTGAACAGGGGAGTCCCTACAATGAGCAGTTCTTC. Protein sequence: CASSEQGSPYNEQFF.

This clonotype was seen more than once but under ten times. The rearrangement joins TRBV12-3 or TRBV12-4 to TRBJ2-1, with D possibly being TRBD1 or TRBD2 (5 bases each). The CDR3 consists of 16 residues. V lost 5 bases, J lost 9 bases, and 23 bases lay in between. The DNA for the CDR3 is TGTGCCAGCAGTGCCGGAGTCGCAGGGACCTTAGGTGAGCAGTTCTTC. Translated: CASSAGVAGTLGEQFF.

This clonotype was picked up a small number of times. V usage is TRBV29-1 and J usage is TRBJ2-7; TRBD1 matches 10 bases. Near its end, the DNA agrees better with TRBJ2-5, so the J call may be wrong. From germline, CDR1 is SQVTM and CDR2 ANQGSEA. This CDR3 contains 14 residues. This CDR3 is CSAGRQGAMETQYF. The CDR3 region has the DNA TGCAGCGCTGGCCGACAGGGGGCCATGGAGACCCAGTACTTC.

The rearrangement links TRBV20-1 to TRBJ2-1; D is perhaps TRBD2 (6 bases). Germline assignment: CDR1 DFQATT and CDR2 SNEGSKA (reference sequence). V was trimmed by 6 bases and J by 0 bases, leaving 18 bases between them. The CDR3 contains 16 residues. The CDR3 DNA follows: TGCAGTGCCTCCCGGAGCGGGTTTAGCTCCTACAATGAGCAGTTCTTC. Protein product: CSASRSGFSSYNEQFF.